This T cell receptor beta chain was captured by sequencing in a study of beta chain features in type 1 diabetes. Across the study: Sorted cells from all samples, numbering about 98 million, were examined.

Study-wide results and limits: Patients with Type 1 diabetes showed moderately but significantly shorter TCRB CDR3s in all four CD4+ subsets.

This clone was recorded a few times. Its antigen is not identified. Every bit of the isolated RNA underwent reverse transcription, so sequencing read expressed TCRB transcripts. The data were produced by immunoSEQ multiplex PCR, yet TCRdb's version contains in-frame clones alone and is incomplete. The table includes approximately 600,000 clones, roughly 12% detected once. The CDR3 is 13 amino acids. The V end was cut by 4 bases, the J end by 3 bases, with 8 bases between. Germline CDR1 and CDR2: SGHDT and YYEEEE. One heparinised draw, averaging about 110 mL, was taken per donor. Each of the CD4+ naive, central memory, regulatory and stem cell-like memory populations was sorted via CD45RO/CCR7/CD25/CD127/CD95/CD27.

The sequence came from a man aged 30-40 years with type 1 diabetes. Sequenced input: naive CD4+ T cells from blood. The J gene is TRBJ1-5, the V gene TRBV5-6; no clear D gene. DNA for the CDR3: TGTGCCAGCAGCCTTCTTAACAATCAGCCCCAGCATTTT. This sequence encodes CASSLLNNQPQHF. The entire variable domain, with the rest obtained from reference TRBV5-6 and TRBJ1-5, is as follows: DAGVTQSPTHLIKTRGQQVTLRCSPKSGHDTVSWYQQALGQGPQFIFQYYEEEERQRGNFPDRFSGHQFPNYSSELNVNALLLGDSALYLCASSLLNNQPQHFGDGTRLSIL.